The rows below give T cell receptor beta chains drawn from one sample of a study of cytomegalovirus exposure and HLA in healthy donors. The repertoire was sequenced with immunoSEQ multiplex PCR; TCRdb's copy has only in-frame clones and lacks some. The specimen's table records about 33,000 clones. The specimen sequenced was PBMCs. The receptors derive from a woman in her 40s in good health and CMV-seropositive. CDR3s include the opening cysteine and the closing phenylalanine or tryptophan.

V gene	J gene	CDR3 protein
TRBV30	TRBJ1-5	CAWDRGQDQPQHF
TRBV30	.	CAWSPLTGRGRPYEQYF
TRBV30	TRBJ1-1	CAWSVLTYAEAFF
TRBV13	.	CASSLAGTGSYEQYF
TRBV9	TRBJ2-7	CASSVFSESEQYF
TRBV7-9	TRBJ2-2	CASSFGGELFF
TRBV30	TRBJ2-3	CAWSSGLAGPTDTQYF
TRBV7-3	TRBJ2-3	CASSPAGTASTDTQYF
TRBV20-1	TRBJ1-2	CSAIQGSGYTF
TRBV7-9	TRBJ2-5	CASSLDTGGETQYF
TRBV7-9	TRBJ1-3	CASSSWDRGPGNTIYF
TRBV27	TRBJ2-1	CASSTRTSGVYNEQFF
TRBV30	TRBJ2-5	CAWTQTGQETQYF
TRBV19	TRBJ2-7	CASSMGQGAYEQYF
TRBV10-1	TRBJ2-1	CASSAGSSSYNEQFF
TRBV7-3	TRBJ2-1	CASSLLAGFNEQFF
TRBV5-5	TRBJ2-5	CASSQEDRGAGETQYF
TRBV7-6	TRBJ2-7	CASSLSRTGEQYF
TRBV9	TRBJ2-1	CASSARTYSYNEQFF
TRBV6-1	TRBJ1-2	CASSEAGDRGNGYTF
TRBV18	TRBJ2-1	CASSPQRERYNEQFF
TRBV7-9	TRBJ1-4	CASSLVSTNEKLFF
TRBV10-3	TRBJ1-1	CAISERSGPGGNAEAFF
TRBV30	TRBJ2-3	CAWSGWAGAGTDTQYF
TRBV7-9	TRBJ2-2	CASSRDSLNTGELFF
TRBV27	TRBJ1-5	CASSLTGGPQHF
TRBV5-1	TRBJ2-5	CASSPDGGETQYF
TRBV19	TRBJ1-1	CASSLQGFTEAFF
TRBV6-6	TRBJ2-3	CASSYSSREDTQYF
TRBV4-2	TRBJ2-2	CASSPGQGAPTLGELFF
TRBV11-1	TRBJ2-3	CASSLVFSGGFMTQYF
TRBV5-6	TRBJ2-7	CASSFTGQLTYEQYF
TRBV29-1	TRBJ2-1	CSVDNRGQGGGNEQFF
TRBV15	TRBJ2-3	CATSRAAEQDTQYF
TRBV11-2	TRBJ1-2	CASSPVGDYGYTF
TRBV19	TRBJ2-7	CASSLGTSGNYEQYF
TRBV25-1	TRBJ2-7	CASSRDTHSYEQYF
TRBV30	TRBJ2-1	CAWSEVGAGGDNEQFF